The 26 T cell receptor beta chains presented below share a single source sample, sequenced in a study of shared clonotypes between healthy human individuals. Naive CD8 cells were CD45RO-negative, positively selected for CCR7, excluding terminally differentiated effector memory CD45RA+ cells. Sequenced by immunoSEQ multiplex PCR; TCRdb stores in-frame clones only, minus some. The sample contains about 2 million clones, about 94% of which appear only once. The sample taken for sequencing was naive CD8+ T cells sorted from blood. These receptors were obtained from a man aged 18 to 29 in good health.

The gene calls are TRBV10-3 and TRBJ1-6; D is uncertain. The ends were cut back, 7 bases at V and 4 bases at J, with 11 bases in the middle. Germline lookup yields CDR1 ENHRY and CDR2 SYGVKD. This CDR3 is 14 amino acids long. The CDR3 DNA is TGTGCCATCAAAAAAGAAGCATATAATTCACCCCTCCACTTT. Translation: CAIKKEAYNSPLHF.

The V gene is TRBV10-2, the J gene TRBJ2-7, with D possibly matching TRBD2 (5 bases). The V gene's germline CDR1 is WSHSY and CDR2 SAAADI. This CDR3 region has 15 residues. The V and J ends lost 0 bases and 3 bases respectively, with 12 bases between them. The chain's CDR3 is CASSESLIGDYEQYF. CDR3 DNA: TGCGCCAGCAGTGAGTCCTTAATCGGGGACTACGAGCAGTACTTC.

The V call is TRBV27, the J call TRBJ2-7; maybe TRBD2 (6 bases). This CDR3 is 17 amino acids long. CDR1 is MNHEY and CDR2 is SMNVEV in the germline V gene (reference sequence). V was shortened by 5 bases and J by 0 bases, with 20 bases between the two germline ends. CDR3 bases: TGTGCCAGCAGTCGACCGCTTAATGGGACTGACTCCTACGAGCAGTACTTC. Its translation is CASSRPLNGTDSYEQYF.

The chain carries TRBV29-1 and TRBJ2-1; D might be TRBD1 (6 bases). V gave up 2 bases and J gave up 2 bases, with 25 bases separating them. Looked up from germline, CDR1 is SQVTM and CDR2 is ANQGSEA. The CDR3 has 19 residues. CDR3 region: CSVERWVGATGAAYNEQFF. The CDR3 bases are TGCAGCGTTGAAAGGTGGGTGGGGGCAACAGGAGCAGCCTACAATGAGCAGTTCTTC.

This clone was picked up one time. The chain uses TRBV5-8 and TRBJ2-7, with D unclear. The CDR3 length is 13 residues. Trimming left V 4 bases short and J 2 bases short, with 10 bases between. Looked up from germline, CDR1 is SGHTS and CDR2 is YDEGEE. Written as DNA, the CDR3 is TGTGCCAGCAGCACGGCGCTGACCTACGAGCAGTACTTC. It translates to CASSTALTYEQYF.

The chain joins TRBV7-9 to TRBJ1-5, with D hard to call. Germline loops: CDR1 SEHNR, CDR2 FQNEAQ (reference sequence). The CDR3 extends over 14 amino acids. V was cut by 5 bases and J by 0 bases, with 8 bases left in between. The CDR3 protein is CASSDTDSNQPQHF. CDR3 coding DNA: TGTGCCAGCAGCGATACGGATAGCAATCAGCCCCAGCATTTT.

J is TRBJ2-1 and V is TRBV11-2, with a possible D match to TRBD2 (6 bases). There are 13 residues in the CDR3. The V end lost 1 base, the J end lost 10 bases, and 11 bases lay between the germline ends. Germline lookup yields CDR1 SGHAT and CDR2 FQNNGV. Written as DNA, the CDR3 is TGTGCCAGCAGCTTAGCCTTAGCGGCCGAGCAGTTCTTC. Translating it yields CASSLALAAEQFF.

The chain combines TRBV6-1 with TRBJ2-7; D uncertain. This CDR3 has 14 amino acids. V lost 3 bases, J lost 2 bases, and 11 bases lay in between. From germline, CDR1 is MNHNS and CDR2 SASEGT. The CDR3 loop is CASSEEILPYEQYF. CDR3 nucleotide sequence: TGTGCCAGCAGTGAGGAAATTCTGCCCTACGAGCAGTACTTC.

The V and J genes are TRBV9 and TRBJ2-3; 9 nucleotides match TRBD2. Germline CDR1 is SGDLS and CDR2 is YYNGEE. V shed 0 bases and J 3 bases; nucleotides not matched to a gene: 5. The CDR3 contains 16 residues. The CDR3 sequence: CASSVAEREVTDTQYF. Written as DNA, the CDR3 is TGTGCCAGCAGCGTAGCGGAGCGGGAGGTGACAGATACGCAGTATTTT.

In its sample, this clone was seen a few times. The V and J genes are TRBV29-1 and TRBJ1-1, with D uncertain. The CDR3 sequence is 14 residues long. Deletions cut 8 bases from V and 3 bases from J, with 19 bases between. The germline CDR1 and CDR2 sequences are SQVTM and ANQGSEA. The CDR3 protein is CSPLRNVEDTEAFF. For the CDR3, the DNA is TGCAGCCCCCTGAGGAATGTCGAGGACACTGAAGCTTTCTTT.

This clone came up once. The V call is TRBV4-1, the J call TRBJ2-7; no reliable D call. Germline values: CDR1 MGHRA, CDR2 YSYEKL. The ends were cut back, 4 bases at V and 2 bases at J, with 9 bases in the middle. The CDR3 spans 13 residues. The CDR3 coding sequence is TGCGCCAGCAGCCCCCGTGATACCTACGAGCAGTACTTC. Translation: CASSPRDTYEQYF.

The rearrangement joins TRBV7-6 to TRBJ2-7; TRBD1 agrees at 7 bases. The ends lost 1 base at V and 4 bases at J; junction bases unmatched: 4. Germline CDR1 reads SGHVS; CDR2 reads FNYEAQ. CDR3 length: 14 amino acids. The CDR3 bases are TGTGCCAGCAGCTTAGTAGGGGGCGGGTACGAGCAGTACTTC. Amino acids: CASSLVGGGYEQYF. The whole variable domain, remainder taken from reference TRBV7-6 and TRBJ2-7, is GAGVSQSPRYKVTKRGQDVALRCDPISGHVSLYWYRQALGQGPEFLTYFNYEAQQDKSGLPNDRFSAERPEGSISTLTIQRTEQRDSAMYRCASSLVGGGYEQYFGPGTRLTVT.

CDR3 DNA sequence: TGCGCCAGCAGCCAAGGACAGGGGTACCCCCCATCCCAAGAGACCCAGTACTTC. It specifies CASSQGQGYPPSQETQYF. V and J are TRBV4-1 and TRBJ2-5; TRBD1 matches 8 bases. This CDR3 spans 18 amino acids. V lost 1 base, J lost 1 base, and 11 bases stayed unmatched. Germline assignment: CDR1 MGHRA and CDR2 YSYEKL.

This clone was recorded a few times. This chain links TRBV6-1 with TRBJ2-7, with D maybe TRBD1 (5 bases). V dropped 6 bases and J dropped 0 bases, with 12 bases sitting between them. The V gene's germline CDR1 is MNHNS and CDR2 SASEGT. The CDR3 is made up of 14 amino acids. CDR3 nucleotides: TGTGCCAGCAGGGAGTCACAGGACTCCTACGAGCAGTACTTC. It specifies CASRESQDSYEQYF.

The chain uses TRBV5-1 and TRBJ1-1; no firm D call. Germline lookup yields CDR1 SGHRS and CDR2 YFSETQ. This CDR3 is built from 15 residues. Trimming took off 0 bases at V and 0 bases at J, with 9 bases between the two ends. In DNA, the CDR3 is TGCGCCAGCAGCTTGGTATCCGTGATGAACACTGAAGCTTTCTTT. Translating gives CASSLVSVMNTEAFF.

The V call is TRBV6-8, the J call TRBJ2-7, with D possibly called TRBD1 or TRBD2 (5 bases each). Trimming removed 5 bases from V and 2 bases from J, with 22 bases in between. The CDR3 has 17 residues. Germline V CDR1 and CDR2: MNHGY, SAAAGT. CDR3 DNA sequence: TGTGCCAGCAGTAAACTAGGTCAGGGCCCCGCGGCCTACGAGCAGTACTTC. Encoded protein: CASSKLGQGPAAYEQYF.

This chain's CDR3 is CASSLEGGVTGELFF. The DNA for the CDR3 is TGCGCCAGCAGCTTGGAAGGGGGCGTAACCGGGGAGCTGTTTTTT. J is TRBJ2-2 and V is TRBV5-1, with 7 nucleotides matching TRBD1. Germline CDR1 is SGHRS and CDR2 is YFSETQ. This CDR3 region has 15 residues. J gave up 5 bases and V 0 bases, and 4 bases lay outside the gene matches.

This clone was counted a single time. The rearrangement uses TRBV5-1 and TRBJ2-3; tentative D call: TRBD1 (5 bases). This CDR3 has 15 residues. Per the germline V gene, CDR1 is SGHRS and CDR2 is YFSETQ. V lost 0 bases and J lost 4, with 12 bases in between. The CDR3 is CASSLGGSFADTQYF. The CDR3 nucleotides are TGCGCCAGCAGCTTGGGGGGCAGCTTTGCAGATACGCAGTATTTT.

The chain employs TRBV25-1 and TRBJ2-1, with D perhaps matching TRBD2 (5 bases). The V gene's germline CDR1 is MGHDK and CDR2 SYGVNS. The CDR3 contains 13 residues. V was trimmed by 0 bases and J by 8 bases, leaving 8 bases between them. CDR3 amino acids: CASSEYREHEQFF. The CDR3 region has the DNA TGTGCCAGCAGTGAATACCGGGAACATGAGCAGTTCTTC.

This chain links TRBV5-6 with TRBJ1-2; no clear D gene. The CDR3 extends over 16 amino acids. The germline gives CDR1 SGHDT, CDR2 YYEEEE. V was trimmed by 2 bases and J by 4 bases, leaving 18 bases between them. For the CDR3, the DNA is TGTGCCAGCAGCTTCTCTGTCGCAGGCCCTACCTATGGCTACACCTTC. Its protein product is CASSFSVAGPTYGYTF.

The genes are TRBV6-5 and TRBJ2-7, with D tentatively TRBD1 or TRBD2 (6 bases each). The V gene's germline CDR1 is MNHEY and CDR2 SVGAGI. The V end lost 0 bases, the J end lost 7 bases, and 13 bases lay between the germline ends. The CDR3 extends over 14 amino acids. Here the CDR3 DNA reads TGTGCCAGCAGTTACTCGGCAAGGGGGGAAGAGCAGTACTTC. Encoded protein: CASSYSARGEEQYF.

This chain's CDR3 is CASSHLAGDYEQYF. The CDR3, as DNA: TGTGCCAGCAGTCACCTAGCGGGGGACTACGAGCAGTACTTC. The V gene is TRBV25-1, the J gene TRBJ2-7, with 10 bases identical to TRBD2. Per the germline V gene, CDR1 is MGHDK and CDR2 is SYGVNS. This CDR3 region has 14 residues. V trimming: 5 bases; J trimming: 3 bases; junction bases outside the gene matches: 4.

As to this clone: Other DNA sequences of this sample code for an identical CDR3. The genes are TRBV19 and TRBJ2-7, with D maybe TRBD1 (6 bases). Germline CDR1 LNHDA, CDR2 SQIVND (reference sequence). The CDR3 has 14 amino acids. Trimming took off 3 bases at V and 2 bases at J, with 11 bases between the two ends. Written as DNA, the CDR3 is TGTGCCAGTAGTATGACAGGCCGTACCTACGAGCAGTACTTC. Translated, it gives CASSMTGRTYEQYF.

As concerns this clone: Other nucleotide sequences in the sample specify the same CDR3. The chain carries TRBV27 and TRBJ1-2; D is undetermined. CDR3 length: 14 amino acids. The V end lost 0 bases, the J end lost 1 base, and 6 bases lay between the germline ends. Per the germline V gene, CDR1 is MNHEY and CDR2 is SMNVEV (reference sequence). In nucleotides, the CDR3 is TGTGCCAGCAGTTTATCGCTGGATAACTATGGCTACACCTTC. Translating gives CASSLSLDNYGYTF.

V is TRBV10-2 and J is TRBJ2-3; D may be TRBD2 (6 bases). The germline V and J ends were trimmed by 5 bases and 1 base, with 10 bases remaining between them. CDR3 length: 14 amino acids. Germline V CDR1 and CDR2: WSHSY, SAAADI. The CDR3 bases are TGCGCCAGCAGTCCCAGCGGGCGCACAGATACGCAGTATTTT. It codes for CASSPSGRTDTQYF.

This rearrangement joins TRBV30 to TRBJ1-2, with D possibly being TRBD1 (6 bases). Trimming pared 4 bases from V and 2 bases from J, leaving 14 bases between. Germline V gives CDR1 GTSNPN, CDR2 SVGIG (reference sequence). The length of the CDR3 is 14 residues. For the CDR3, the DNA is TGTGCCTGGAAAGCGCTAACAGGGAACTATGGCTACACCTTC. Its translation is CAWKALTGNYGYTF.